This TCR beta chain originates from a study of blood T cell repertoires in COVID-19. As originally analysed: Estimates of nucleated cell counts were drawn from the amplification of reference gene primers. Generated by immunoSEQ multiplex PCR, the TCRdb table keeps only in-frame clones and is missing some. That table supplies the V and J calls and clone size; D and trimming were determined from the DNA. Seen here are about 270,000 clones, about 87% observed once, and the top ten hold about 3%. This clone was found once. Recruitment covered under 25 US areas and drew participants whose ages spanned roughly 18 to 95 years. In assigning cohorts, the study relied on participant-reported clinical history. Trimming removed 7 bases from V and 5 bases from J, with 20 bases in between. This CDR3 comprises 15 residues. Germline-derived CDR1 and CDR2 are MDHEN and SYDVKM.

The chain links TRBV28 to TRBJ1-1; D perhaps matches TRBD1 (5 bases). The sequencing input was PBMCs or T cells enriched from blood (not recorded which). The receptor's source is a woman aged 50 to 60 who had recovered from COVID-19. The CDR3 coding sequence is TGTGCCAGCACCCCGAACCGGCGGGGCAGGACTGAAGCTTTCTTT. This translates into CASTPNRRGRTEAFF.